Listed below are T cell receptor beta chains from one sample, sequenced in a study of blood T cell repertoires in COVID-19. The method was immunoSEQ multiplex PCR; TCRdb's version includes in-frame clones alone and lacks a portion of them. The sample has 250,000 to 400,000 clones, less than 85% seen once. The sample consisted of PBMCs or T cells enriched from blood (not recorded which). Receptors were obtained from a young woman who had been exposed to COVID-19. CDR3s include the opening cysteine and the closing phenylalanine or tryptophan. D genes are given only for firm matches. Size values are once, few and many counts, or a class for expanded clones, and some rows have none.

>TRBD1|TRBJ2-1|TRBV4-1|.
TGCGCCAGCAGCGGGAACAGGGGATTCCGAAATGAGCAGTTCTTC
CASSGNRGFRNEQFF
>TRBD1|TRBJ1-1|TRBV9|.
TGTGCCAGCAGCGTAGAGCAGACAGGGGGCGATAAGGTAGGATTCACTGAAGCTTTCTTT
CASSVEQTGGDKVGFTEAFF
>TRBD2|TRBJ2-1|TRBV7-3|.
TGTGCCAGCAGTTGGACTAGCGGGAGGGCCTTCCATGAGCAGTTCTTC
CASSWTSGRAFHEQFF
>TRBD2|TRBJ2-3|TRBV19|.
TGTGCCAGTAGTATTCGGGGCGGCGGGAGTGCAGATACGCAGTATTTT
CASSIRGGGSADTQYF
>.|TRBJ1-2|TRBV24-1|.
TGTGCCACCAGTGATCAACAGGGTCGCGGCTACACCTTC
CATSDQQGRGYTF
>.|TRBJ1-2|TRBV5-1|.
TGCGCCAGCTGCCCCGGGAGGGGTACACTAGATGGCTACACCTTC
CASCPGRGTLDGYTF
>.|TRBJ1-5|TRBV20-1|.
TGCAGTGCTAGGGCCTCGGGGACCCAGCATTTT
CSARASGTQHF
>.|TRBJ1-5|TRBV28|.
TGTGCCAGCAGTTCAATCGAGAATAGCAATCAGCCCCAGCATTTT
CASSSIENSNQPQHF
>TRBD1|TRBJ1-3|TRBV13|.
TGTGCCAGCAGTCGGCAGGGGGCTGGAAACACCATATATTTT
CASSRQGAGNTIYF
>TRBD2|TRBJ2-1|TRBV2|.
TGTGCCAGCAGTGAGAGGACTAGCCTAACCAATGAGCAGTTCTTC
CASSERTSLTNEQFF
>TRBD1|TRBJ1-1|TRBV28|.
TGTGCCAGCAGTCCGAACAGGGGGAACACTGAAGCTTTCTTT
CASSPNRGNTEAFF
>.|TRBJ1-5|TRBV5-1|few
TGCGCCAGCAGCTTCAGCGGCAATCAGCCCCAGCATTTT
CASSFSGNQPQHF
>.|TRBJ2-2|TRBV4-1|.
TGCGCCAGCAGCCGCACGGGGTTGAACACCGGGGAGCTGTTTTTT
CASSRTGLNTGELFF
>.|TRBJ2-1|TRBV7-3|.
TGTGCCAGCAGCTTAGAGGCTAGTAATGAGCAGTTCTTC
CASSLEASNEQFF
>TRBD2|TRBJ2-7|TRBV27|.
TGTGCCACCACTACCCCCGGGACTAGCGGGAGTAGAAAGTACTTC
CATTTPGTSGSRKYF
>TRBD2|TRBJ2-7|TRBV9|.
TGTGCCAGCAACCGGGACTGGACTAGCGGGATCTACGAGCAGTACTTC
CASNRDWTSGIYEQYF
>.|TRBJ2-7|TRBV3-1/TRBV3-2|.
TGTGCCAGCAGCCAATCCCAGGGGACCGAGCAGTACTTC
CASSQSQGTEQYF
>.|TRBJ2-3|TRBV7-3|.
TGTGCCAGCAGCTCATACGGGGATACGCAGTATTTT
CASSSYGDTQYF
>.|TRBJ2-5|TRBV11-2|.
TGTGCCAGCAGCTCGACCAAATATACAGGGCACAGGCAAGAGACCCAGTACTTC
CASSSTKYTGHRQETQYF
>.|TRBJ2-7|TRBV27|.
TGTGCCAGCAGTTCGGGACTTGAAGGCTACGAGCAGTACTTC
CASSSGLEGYEQYF
>.|TRBJ2-2|TRBV9|.
TGTGCCAGCAGCGTTCTACAGGAAAACACCGGGGAGCTGTTTTTT
CASSVLQENTGELFF
>TRBD1|TRBJ2-7|TRBV27|.
TGTGCCAGCACCCGGACAGGGGCGTACGAGCAGTACTTC
CASTRTGAYEQYF
>.|TRBJ1-1|TRBV5-6|.
TGTGCCAGCAGCTGGAGGGAGGGGGGCACTGAAGCTTTCTTT
CASSWREGGTEAFF
>.|TRBJ1-4|TRBV28|.
TGTGCCAGCAGTCGGACTAAAGCCAATGGGAGACCTAATGAAAAACTGTTTTTT
CASSRTKANGRPNEKLFF
>.|TRBJ2-3|TRBV27|.
TGTGCCAGCAGTTTAGGGCGCACAGATACGCAGTATTTT
CASSLGRTDTQYF
>.|TRBJ2-2|TRBV3-1/TRBV3-2|.
TGTGCCAGCAGCCAAGCAGGCAACACCGGGGAGCTGTTTTTT
CASSQAGNTGELFF
>.|TRBJ1-1|TRBV6-5|.
TGTGCCAGCAGTTACGGAGCCAATGAAGCTTTCTTT
CASSYGANEAFF
>.|TRBJ2-6|TRBV10-3|.
TGTGCCATCAGCCGGACAGTCTCTGGGGCCAACGTCCTGACTTTC
CAISRTVSGANVLTF
>.|TRBJ2-5|TRBV21-1|.
TGTGCCAGCAGTATGACTAGTGAAGAGACCCAGTACTTC
CASSMTSEETQYF
>TRBD2|TRBJ2-1|TRBV10-3|.
TGTGCCATCAGGGAGACTAGCGGGATTAGGCCCCTGGCGATCGGTGAGCAGTTCTTC
CAIRETSGIRPLAIGEQFF
>.|TRBJ1-1|TRBV30|.
TGTGCCTGGGCGTATTACAGGGAGAACACTGAAGCTTTCTTT
CAWAYYRENTEAFF
>.|TRBJ1-2|TRBV6-5|once
TGTGCCAGCAGTATAACAGGCTATGGCTACACCTTC
CASSITGYGYTF
>.|TRBJ2-2|TRBV11-1|.
TGTGCCAGCAGTCTCGGGCGGGGAGCTAACACCGGGGAGCTGTTTTTT
CASSLGRGANTGELFF
>.|TRBJ1-2|TRBV30|.
TGTGCCTGGAGTGTTAGGACAGATGGCTACACCTTC
CAWSVRTDGYTF
>TRBD2|TRBJ2-7|TRBV27|.
TGTGCCAGTACCCAAGCTAGCGGACCCTACGAGCAGTACTTC
CASTQASGPYEQYF
>TRBD1|TRBJ2-7|TRBV2|.
TGTGCCAGCAGTAACAGGGGATACGAGCAGTACTTC
CASSNRGYEQYF
>TRBD1|TRBJ1-5|TRBV2|.
TGTGCCAGCAGCCCGGACAGGATCGGTCAGCCCCAGCATTTT
CASSPDRIGQPQHF
>.|TRBJ1-5|TRBV29-1|.
TGCAGCGTTGGGGACAAAAGCAATCAGCCCCAGCATTTT
CSVGDKSNQPQHF
>.|TRBJ2-2|TRBV3-1/TRBV3-2|.
TGTGCCAGCAGCCAAGAAGATCACAGGGCCGGGGAGCTGTTTTTT
CASSQEDHRAGELFF
>.|TRBJ1-4|TRBV7-9|.
TGTGCCAGCAGCTTGGGGGGTGAAAAACTGTTTTTT
CASSLGGEKLFF
>TRBD1|TRBJ2-7|TRBV11-2|once
TGTGCCAGCAGCTTGGGGACAGATGACTACGAGCAGTACTTC
CASSLGTDDYEQYF
>.|TRBJ1-1|TRBV2|.
TGTGCCAGCAGACAACAGGGAATGAACACTGAAGCTTTCTTT
CASRQQGMNTEAFF
>.|TRBJ1-2|TRBV6-5|.
TGTGCCAGCAGTTACAGGGACACCCATGGCTACACCTTC
CASSYRDTHGYTF
>TRBD2|TRBJ2-3|TRBV27|.
TGTGCCAGCAGTCGCACCGGGACTAGCGGGTTAGAAGATACGCAGTATTTT
CASSRTGTSGLEDTQYF
>.|TRBJ1-3|TRBV18|.
TGTGCCAGCTCACCCGTACAGAGCTCTGGAAACACCATATATTTT
CASSPVQSSGNTIYF